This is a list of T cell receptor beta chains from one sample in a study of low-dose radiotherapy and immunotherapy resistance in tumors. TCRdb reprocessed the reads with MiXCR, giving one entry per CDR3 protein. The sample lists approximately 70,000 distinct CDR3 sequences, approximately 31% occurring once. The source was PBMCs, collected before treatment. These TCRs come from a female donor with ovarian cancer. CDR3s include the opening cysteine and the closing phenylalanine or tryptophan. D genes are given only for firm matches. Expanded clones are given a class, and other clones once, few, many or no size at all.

DNA: TGTGCCAGCAGTAGAAGCGGGGCCGGGGAGCTGTTTTTT
CDR3: CASSRSGAGELFF
J: TRBJ2-2
V: TRBV6-4
D: TRBD2
size: .

DNA: TGCGCCAGCAGCCCCATGTATCCGGGACAGGGACACGAGCAGTACTTC
CDR3: CASSPMYPGQGHEQYF
J: TRBJ2-7
V: TRBV4-3
D: TRBD1
size: medium-sized

DNA: TGTGCCAGCAGTTACTCTACTAGCGGATCTCCAGATACGCAGTATTTT
CDR3: CASSYSTSGSPDTQYF
J: TRBJ2-3
V: TRBV6-6
D: TRBD2
size: many

DNA: TGTGCCAGCAGGGGGCAAGGGGTTTCCATTGAAGCTTTCTTT
CDR3: CASRGQGVSIEAFF
J: TRBJ1-1
V: TRBV2
D: .
size: many

DNA: TGCAGCGCCGTGGAGGGGGGGGAGACCCAGTACTTC
CDR3: CSAVEGGETQYF
J: TRBJ2-5
V: TRBV29-1
D: .
size: .

DNA: TGTGCCAGCAGTTTAAGAGCGTTGCAAGAGACCCAGTACTTC
CDR3: CASSLRALQETQYF
J: TRBJ2-5
V: TRBV27
D: .
size: many

DNA: TGCAGTGCTAGAGGGGGATTTGGCGGGACCTACGAGCAGTACTTC
CDR3: CSARGGFGGTYEQYF
J: TRBJ2-7
V: TRBV20-1
D: .
size: .

DNA: TGTGCCAGCAGCTCTAGCGGCCTCCTCAATGAGCAGTTCTTC
CDR3: CASSSSGLLNEQFF
J: TRBJ2-1
V: TRBV11-3
D: TRBD2
size: .

DNA: TGCGCCAGCAGCTTGGACGGCCCCGCGGACACCGGGGAGCTGTTTTTT
CDR3: CASSLDGPADTGELFF
J: TRBJ2-2
V: TRBV5-1
D: .
size: .

DNA: TGCGCCAGCAGCTTGAGGGAACAGGCCTACAATGAGCAGTTCTTC
CDR3: CASSLREQAYNEQFF
J: TRBJ2-1
V: TRBV5-1
D: .
size: many

DNA: TGTGCCAGCAGCCTGACAGGGAGTATTAACTATGGCTACACCTTC
CDR3: CASSLTGSINYGYTF
J: TRBJ1-2
V: TRBV12-3/TRBV12-4
D: TRBD1
size: .

DNA: TGTGCCAGCACCACCATGGGAGGCGGGGAGCTGTTTTTT
CDR3: CASTTMGGGELFF
J: TRBJ2-2
V: TRBV5-4
D: .
size: many

DNA: TGTGCCAGCAGCCAAGATTCCTACTCTTACAATGAGCAGTTCTTC
CDR3: CASSQDSYSYNEQFF
J: TRBJ2-1
V: TRBV4-2
D: .
size: many

DNA: TGCGCCAGCAGCCAAGATAGTATGACAGATACGCAGTATTTT
CDR3: CASSQDSMTDTQYF
J: TRBJ2-3
V: TRBV4-3
D: .
size: many

DNA: TGTGCCAGCAGCTTACTAGCGGGAGAGCGTAATGAGCAGTTCTTC
CDR3: CASSLLAGERNEQFF
J: TRBJ2-1
V: TRBV7-2
D: TRBD2
size: .

DNA: TGCAGTGCGACAGGTCCGGGACAGGGAAGGGACGAGCAGTACTTC
CDR3: CSATGPGQGRDEQYF
J: TRBJ2-7
V: TRBV20-1
D: TRBD1
size: many

DNA: TGTGCCACAGCCGATCTCACAGGGAGAACTGAAGCTTTCTTT
CDR3: CATADLTGRTEAFF
J: TRBJ1-1
V: TRBV10-3
D: .
size: .

DNA: TGTGCCAGCACCACCCCCCGCAGATTTCAAGAGACCCAGTACTTC
CDR3: CASTTPRRFQETQYF
J: TRBJ2-5
V: TRBV28
D: .
size: many

DNA: .
CDR3: CASSPRASGGLPTKRELFFF
J: TRBJ2-2
V: TRBV5-1
D: .
size: .

DNA: TGTGCCAGTAGTCTGCAGAGGGGCAGGGGTGAAGCTTTCTTT
CDR3: CASSLQRGRGEAFF
J: TRBJ1-1
V: TRBV19
D: .
size: many

DNA: TGTGCCAGCAGTTATAAGCGGGGCGAGACCCAGTACTTC
CDR3: CASSYKRGETQYF
J: TRBJ2-5
V: TRBV6-8
D: TRBD2
size: many

DNA: TGTGCCAGCAGCTTGGCAGCGACAGGGGAATCTGAAGCTTTCTTT
CDR3: CASSLAATGESEAFF
J: TRBJ1-1
V: TRBV5-6
D: TRBD1
size: .

DNA: TGCGCCAGCAGCTTGGATGTGGTCTATGGCTACACCTTC
CDR3: CASSLDVVYGYTF
J: TRBJ1-2
V: TRBV5-1
D: .
size: .

DNA: TGTGCCAGCAGCGTAGGGGGCAGCTCTGGAAACACCATATATTTT
CDR3: CASSVGGSSGNTIYF
J: TRBJ1-3
V: TRBV9
D: .
size: many

DNA: TGCGCCAGCAGCCAAACAACCCGGGACCTCCGATATTTT
CDR3: CASSQTTRDLRYF
J: TRBJ1-5
V: TRBV4-1
D: .
size: .

DNA: TGTGCCAGCAGCTCTTCGGAGGTGAATAATTCACCCCTCCACTTT
CDR3: CASSSSEVNNSPLHF
J: TRBJ1-6
V: TRBV7-2
D: .
size: many

DNA: TGCGCCAGCAGCCGGGGGGGCGACGTCACTGAAGCTTTCTTT
CDR3: CASSRGGDVTEAFF
J: TRBJ1-1
V: TRBV5-1
D: .
size: .

DNA: TGTGCCAGCAGTACCTGGACAGGGCTCTACGAGCAGTACTTC
CDR3: CASSTWTGLYEQYF
J: TRBJ2-7
V: TRBV28
D: TRBD1
size: many

DNA: TGTGCCAGTAGTAACGGACAGGGATTCGAAGAGACCCAGTACTTC
CDR3: CASSNGQGFEETQYF
J: TRBJ2-5
V: TRBV19
D: TRBD1
size: many

DNA: TGTGCCAGCAGCATAGGCGGAATCTCCTACGAGCAGTACTTC
CDR3: CASSIGGISYEQYF
J: TRBJ2-7
V: TRBV7-9
D: .
size: many

DNA: TGTGCCAGCAGTTACCACGGGAGGTCCCCCTACAATGAGCAGTTCTTC
CDR3: CASSYHGRSPYNEQFF
J: TRBJ2-1
V: TRBV6-5
D: TRBD2
size: many

DNA: TGTGCCAGCAGCCAAGAGGGACGGGTAGCGGGGGGTGCCACAGATACGCAGTATTTT
CDR3: CASSQEGRVAGGATDTQYF
J: TRBJ2-3
V: TRBV14
D: TRBD2
size: many

DNA: TGTGCCAGCGGCTCCCCCGGCCCTCGAACGGGCGGCTGCACCTTC
CDR3: CASGSPGPRTGGCTF
J: TRBJ1-2
V: TRBV5-8
D: .
size: .

DNA: TGTGCCAGCAGTGATGGGGGGGCTGAAGCTTTCTTT
CDR3: CASSDGGAEAFF
J: TRBJ1-1
V: TRBV2
D: .
size: .

DNA: TGTGCCAGCAGTTCCCGAGGGACAGCGGCCTCCTACGAGCAGTACTTC
CDR3: CASSSRGTAASYEQYF
J: TRBJ2-7
V: TRBV12-3/TRBV12-4
D: TRBD1
size: many

DNA: TGCAGCGTACCGAGGGGGGGGGCCTACGAGCAGTACTTC
CDR3: CSVPRGGAYEQYF
J: TRBJ2-7
V: TRBV29-1
D: .
size: few

DNA: TGTGCCAGCACGACGGGGGAGGTGCGGGAGCAGTTCTTC
CDR3: CASTTGEVREQFF
J: TRBJ2-1
V: TRBV28
D: .
size: many

DNA: TGTGCCAGCCGACAGGGGCACACTGAAGCTTTCTTT
CDR3: CASRQGHTEAFF
J: TRBJ1-1
V: TRBV3-1
D: TRBD1
size: .

DNA: TGTGCCAGCAGCTTAGTCGGATTAGGTAGGTCCAGTGAGCAGTTCTTC
CDR3: CASSLVGLGRSSEQFF
J: TRBJ2-1
V: TRBV7-2
D: .
size: many

DNA: TGCGCCAGCAGCCCGACTCCCCGCGAGCAGTACTTC
CDR3: CASSPTPREQYF
J: TRBJ2-7
V: TRBV4-1
D: .
size: few

DNA: TGTGCCAGCCAACAGTCTTCGGGACACATCCCCGCTGATACGCAGTATTTT
CDR3: CASQQSSGHIPADTQYF
J: TRBJ2-3
V: TRBV6-2/TRBV6-3
D: .
size: .

DNA: TGTGCCAGCAGTACCGCCGGGACTACCCGGGGGGAGCAGTACTTC
CDR3: CASSTAGTTRGEQYF
J: TRBJ2-7
V: TRBV6-2/TRBV6-3
D: TRBD2
size: many

DNA: TGCGCCAGCAGCTTGGATGCGGGAGGGTCCTACAATGAGCAGTTCTTC
CDR3: CASSLDAGGSYNEQFF
J: TRBJ2-1
V: TRBV5-1
D: TRBD2
size: .

DNA: TGTGCCAGCGGGACAACTCTGAACACTGAAGCTTTCTTT
CDR3: CASGTTLNTEAFF
J: TRBJ1-1
V: TRBV6-2/TRBV6-3
D: .
size: many

DNA: TGTGCCAGCAGGGAAGACAGGACGGGCTATGGCTACACCTTC
CDR3: CASREDRTGYGYTF
J: TRBJ1-2
V: TRBV28
D: .
size: many

DNA: TGTGCCTGGACCCACACCTCCGGACCTAGGGGCTCCTACGAGCAGTACTTC
CDR3: CAWTHTSGPRGSYEQYF
J: TRBJ2-7
V: TRBV30
D: .
size: many